This T cell receptor beta chain was sequenced in a study of blood T cell repertoires in COVID-19. Here immunoSEQ multiplex PCR was the method, and the copy in TCRdb shows in-frame clones only, minus some. The table shows about 55,000 clones, with roughly 87% occurring only once. J lost 0 bases, V lost 3 bases, and 2 bases had no gene match. Germline V lookup: CDR1 SGHNT, CDR2 YYREEE (reference sequence). This CDR3 spans 14 amino acids. This clone was found once. Enrollment of patients from Seattle took place during active infection, with longitudinal follow-up. V and J are TRBV5-4 and TRBJ2-5, with 7 bases fitting TRBD1. The origin of this receptor is a man in his forties or fifties with COVID-19, enrolled during active disease. The material sequenced was peripheral blood. The CDR3 region has the DNA TGTGCCAGCAGCTACGGGACAGACCAAGAGACCCAGTACTTC. Its protein is CASSYGTDQETQYF.